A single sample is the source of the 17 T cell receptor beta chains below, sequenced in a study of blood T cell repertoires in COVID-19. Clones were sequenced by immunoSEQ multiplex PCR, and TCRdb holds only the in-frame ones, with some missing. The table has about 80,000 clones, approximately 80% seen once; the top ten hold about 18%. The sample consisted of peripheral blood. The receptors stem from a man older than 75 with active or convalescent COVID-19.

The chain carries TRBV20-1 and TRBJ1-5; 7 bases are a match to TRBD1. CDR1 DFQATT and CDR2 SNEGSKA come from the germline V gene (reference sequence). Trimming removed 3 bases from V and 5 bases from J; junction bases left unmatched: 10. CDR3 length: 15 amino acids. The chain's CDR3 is CSASTGAVVDQPQHF. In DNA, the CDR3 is TGCAGTGCTAGTACAGGGGCGGTGGTCGATCAGCCCCAGCATTTT.

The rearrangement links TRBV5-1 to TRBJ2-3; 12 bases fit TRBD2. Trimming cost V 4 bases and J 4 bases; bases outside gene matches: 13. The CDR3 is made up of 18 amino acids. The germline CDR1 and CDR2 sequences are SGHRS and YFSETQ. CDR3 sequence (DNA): TGCGCCAGCAGCCGAGGACTAGCGGGACCCGGGGTTCCAGATACGCAGTATTTT. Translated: CASSRGLAGPGVPDTQYF. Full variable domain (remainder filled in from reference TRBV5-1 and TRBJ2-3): KAGVTQTPRYLIKTRGQQVTLSCSPISGHRSVSWYQQTPGQGLQFLFEYFSETQRNKGNFPGRFSGRQFSNSRSEMNVSTLELGDSALYLCASSRGLAGPGVPDTQYFGPGTRLTVL.

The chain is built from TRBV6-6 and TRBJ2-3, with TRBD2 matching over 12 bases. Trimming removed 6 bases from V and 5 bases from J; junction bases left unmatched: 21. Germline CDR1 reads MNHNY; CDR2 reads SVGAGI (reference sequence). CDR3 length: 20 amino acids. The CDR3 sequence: CASSSSRDRASGRVRDTQYF. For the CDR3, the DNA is TGTGCCAGCAGCTCAAGCCGGGACAGGGCTAGCGGGAGGGTCAGAGATACGCAGTATTTT.

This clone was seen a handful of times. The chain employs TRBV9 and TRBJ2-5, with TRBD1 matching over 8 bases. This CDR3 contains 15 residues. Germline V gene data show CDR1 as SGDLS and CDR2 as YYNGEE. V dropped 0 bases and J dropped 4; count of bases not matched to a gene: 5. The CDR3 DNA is TGTGCCAGCAGCGTAGACCAGGGGGCGGGAGAGACCCAGTACTTC. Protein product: CASSVDQGAGETQYF.

CDR3 nucleotide sequence: TGTGCCATCAGTGATGTCGGGACAGCCTACAATGAGCAGTTCTTC. This codes for CAISDVGTAYNEQFF. The rearrangement links TRBV10-3 to TRBJ2-1, with 7 positions matching TRBD1. Germline V lookup: CDR1 ENHRY, CDR2 SYGVKD. The CDR3 has 15 amino acids. The V segment lost 3 bases and the J segment 2 bases; nucleotides outside the gene matches: 4.

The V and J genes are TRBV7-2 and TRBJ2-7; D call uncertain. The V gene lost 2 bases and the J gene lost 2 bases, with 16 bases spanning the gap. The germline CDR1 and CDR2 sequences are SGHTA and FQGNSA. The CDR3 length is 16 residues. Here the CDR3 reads CASSLMPPPGTYEQYV. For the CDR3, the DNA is TGTGCCAGCAGCTTAATGCCCCCCCCGGGTACCTACGAGCAGTACGTC.

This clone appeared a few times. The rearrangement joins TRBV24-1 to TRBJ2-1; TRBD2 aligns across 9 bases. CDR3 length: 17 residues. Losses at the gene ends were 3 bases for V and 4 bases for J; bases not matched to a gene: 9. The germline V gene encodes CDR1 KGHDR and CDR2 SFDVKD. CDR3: CATSDPRTSERYNEQFF. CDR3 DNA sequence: TGTGCCACCAGTGATCCGAGGACTAGCGAAAGGTACAATGAGCAGTTCTTC.

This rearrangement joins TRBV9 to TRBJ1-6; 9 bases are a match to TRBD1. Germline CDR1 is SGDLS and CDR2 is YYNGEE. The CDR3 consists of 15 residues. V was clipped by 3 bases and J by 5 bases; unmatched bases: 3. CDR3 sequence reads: CASSERQGDNSPLHF. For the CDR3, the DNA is TGTGCCAGCAGCGAGAGACAGGGGGATAATTCACCCCTCCACTTT.

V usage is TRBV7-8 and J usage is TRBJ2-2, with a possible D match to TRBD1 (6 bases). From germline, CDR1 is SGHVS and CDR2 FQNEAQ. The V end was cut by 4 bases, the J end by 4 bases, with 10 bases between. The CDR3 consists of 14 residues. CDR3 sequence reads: CASSSFRGTGELFF. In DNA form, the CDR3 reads TGTGCCAGCAGCTCCTTCAGGGGCACCGGGGAGCTGTTTTTT.

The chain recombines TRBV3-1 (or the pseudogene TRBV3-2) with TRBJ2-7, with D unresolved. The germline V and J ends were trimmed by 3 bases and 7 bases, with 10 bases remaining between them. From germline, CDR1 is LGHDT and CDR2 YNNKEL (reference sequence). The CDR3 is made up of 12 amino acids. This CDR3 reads CASSHYGSEQYV. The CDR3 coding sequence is TGTGCCAGCAGCCACTACGGTAGTGAGCAGTACGTC.

The CDR3 reads CASSEALASYEQYV. The DNA of the CDR3 is TGTGCCAGCAGTGAGGCACTAGCGTCCTACGAGCAGTACGTC. The V call is TRBV6-1, the J call TRBJ2-7, with 7 bases identical to TRBD2. CDR3 length: 14 residues. V lost 3 bases to trimming and J lost 1 base; unmatched junction nucleotides: 3. CDR1 is MNHNS and CDR2 is SASEGT in the germline V gene.

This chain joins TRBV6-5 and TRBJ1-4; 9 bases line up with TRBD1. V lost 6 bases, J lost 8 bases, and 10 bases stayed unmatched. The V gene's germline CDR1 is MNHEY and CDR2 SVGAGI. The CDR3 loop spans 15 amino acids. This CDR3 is CASSSRDRVKEKLFF. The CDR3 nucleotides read TGTGCCAGCAGCAGCCGGGACAGGGTAAAGGAAAAACTGTTTTTT.

CDR3 in DNA: TGCAGCGTTGGGACAGGGGGCGACGCTGAAAAACTGTTTTTT. Translating gives CSVGTGGDAEKLFF. This sequence joins TRBV29-1 and TRBJ1-4, with TRBD1 matching 11 bases. Germline lookup yields CDR1 SQVTM and CDR2 ANQGSEA. The CDR3 covers 14 residues. V was clipped by 4 bases and J by 7 bases; unmatched bases: 5.

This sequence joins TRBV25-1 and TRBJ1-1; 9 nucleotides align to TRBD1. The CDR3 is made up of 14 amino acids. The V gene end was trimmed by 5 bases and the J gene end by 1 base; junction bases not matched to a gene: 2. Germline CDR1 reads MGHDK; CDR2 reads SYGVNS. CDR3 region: CASSSDRGNTEAFF. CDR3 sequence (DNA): TGTGCCAGCAGTTCGGACAGGGGGAACACTGAAGCTTTCTTT.

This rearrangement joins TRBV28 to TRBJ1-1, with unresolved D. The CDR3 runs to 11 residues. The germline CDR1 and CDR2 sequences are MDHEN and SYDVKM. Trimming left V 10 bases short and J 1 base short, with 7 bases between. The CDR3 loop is CATAGNTEAFF. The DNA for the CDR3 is TGTGCCACCGCGGGGAACACTGAAGCTTTCTTT.

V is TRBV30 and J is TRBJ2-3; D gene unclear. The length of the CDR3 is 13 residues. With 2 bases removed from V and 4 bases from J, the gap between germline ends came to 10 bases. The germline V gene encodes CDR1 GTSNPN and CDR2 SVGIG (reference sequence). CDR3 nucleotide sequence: TGTGCCTGGAGTAAAGGAGTGGCAGATACGCAGTATTTT. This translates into CAWSKGVADTQYF.

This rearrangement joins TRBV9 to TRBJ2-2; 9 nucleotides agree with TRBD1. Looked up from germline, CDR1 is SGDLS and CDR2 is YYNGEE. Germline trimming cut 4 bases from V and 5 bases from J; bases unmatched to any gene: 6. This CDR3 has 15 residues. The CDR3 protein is CASSRGTGYTGELFF. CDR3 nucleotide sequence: TGTGCCAGCAGCCGAGGGACAGGGTATACCGGGGAGCTGTTTTTT.